One and the same sample provided the 2 T cell receptor beta chains below, sequenced in a study of control samples from healthy donors and cancer patients. The table came from immunoSEQ multiplex PCR; TCRdb's copy has only in-frame clones and leaves some out. Of about 160,000 clones in the sample, 96% are singletons; the top ten hold approximately 0.97%. The source material was blood. These receptors were taken from a woman between 25 and 40 years old in good health.

This rearrangement joins TRBV2 to TRBJ1-2, with no clear D. This CDR3 has 16 residues. The V end lost 0 bases, the J end lost 4 bases, and 15 bases lay between the germline ends. The germline V gene encodes CDR1 SNHLY and CDR2 FYNNEI. CDR3 sequence: CASSEALMGFGYGYTF. The DNA of the CDR3 is TGTGCCAGCAGTGAAGCGCTTATGGGGTTCGGCTATGGCTACACCTTC.

V is TRBV2 and J is TRBJ2-1; TRBD2 matches at 7 bases. From germline, CDR1 is SNHLY and CDR2 FYNNEI. The CDR3 is 15 amino acids. V was clipped by 6 bases and J by 4 bases; unmatched bases: 9. The DNA of the CDR3 is TGTGCCAGCAGGGGCCTGGCGGGAGTTTACAATGAGCAGTTCTTC. Translating it yields CASRGLAGVYNEQFF.